This record concerns one T cell receptor (beta chain) sequence. Its antigen is not identified. Surgery cases with the highest brain T cell transcript signatures were chosen for sequencing. At least one anti-epileptic drug was given before surgery. The sample is drawn from a study of brain T cells in children with intractable seizures. Per the germline V gene, CDR1 is SNHLY and CDR2 is FYNNEI. The V gene end was trimmed by 5 bases and the J gene end by 10 bases; junction bases not matched to a gene: 8. The CDR3 runs 14 residues. Points from the study as a whole: Clones missing pre-surgery may reflect undersampling of that blood sample. HCMV serostatus was not known, and viral specificity came from CDR3 similarity only.

The data were produced by immunoSEQ multiplex PCR, yet TCRdb's version contains in-frame clones alone and is incomplete. The sample includes 88,000 or so clones, around 91% of them seen just once. Sample: peripheral blood, taken at surgery. The rearrangement joins TRBV2 to TRBJ1-6; 7 bases are shared with TRBD1. The receptor's source is a girl aged 2-15 years with Rasmussen encephalitis and intractable seizures. The CDR3 region is CASSKDRVGSPLHF. In nucleotides, the CDR3 is TGTGCCAGCAGTAAAGACAGGGTTGGATCACCCCTCCACTTT.